Below, 30 T cell receptor beta chains from the same sample are listed, as sequenced in a study of vaccination and CD4 T cells after COVID-19. No cognate antigen is known for these TCRs. The Oncomine TCR Beta short-read assay was what sequenced the DNA obtained from cultured CD4+ T cells. One entry per CDR3 protein, called by TCRdb with MiXCR from the PCR reads. This table holds 15,000 to 20,000 distinct CDR3 sequences, roughly half found once. Treatment noted: approximately nine-day PBMC culture with coronavirus spike peptide pools or control peptides (ViraFEST assay). The source was CD4+ T cells from blood, cultured in vitro, collected after SARS-CoV-2 vaccination. These receptors were obtained from a human donor who had recovered from COVID-19.

The gene calls are TRBV6-1 and TRBJ1-2; D ambiguous. In germline, CDR1 is MNHNS, CDR2 SASEGT. This CDR3 contains 15 residues. V lost 6 bases and J 2 bases, leaving 16 bases between the germline ends. CDR3 in amino acids: CASRPPLRINYGYTF. Written as DNA, the CDR3 is TGTGCCAGCAGACCCCCTTTGAGGATAAACTATGGCTACACCTTC.

The chain is built from TRBV19 and TRBJ1-5; perhaps TRBD1 as D (5 bases). Trimming took 6 bases from V and 4 from J, leaving 13 bases between them. This CDR3 has 14 residues. Per germline, CDR1 LNHDA and CDR2 SQIVND (reference sequence). The CDR3 DNA follows: TGTGCCAGTAGATTTGACAGCTTTAATCAGCCCCAGCATTTT. This translates into CASRFDSFNQPQHF.

The chain couples TRBV6-1 to TRBJ2-1, with 8 bases identical to TRBD1. Per germline, CDR1 MNHNS and CDR2 SASEGT. Losses at the gene ends were 7 bases for V and 7 bases for J; bases not matched to a gene: 12. This CDR3 is built from 15 residues. The DNA for the CDR3 is TGTGCCAGCACCCCCGAGGGGACAGGACAAAATGAGCAGTTCTTC. Encoded protein: CASTPEGTGQNEQFF.

Only one count was recorded for this clonotype. Relative to the germline gene, one junction end is altered; a read error may explain this. The chain recombines TRBV15 with TRBJ2-7, with 8 bases fitting TRBD1. Germline CDR1 and CDR2: LNHNV and YYDKDF (reference sequence). The CDR3 is 15 amino acids. Here the CDR3 reads CVTSRETGDTYEQYF. CDR3 DNA sequence: TGTGTCACCAGCAGAGAGACAGGGGATACCTACGAGCAGTACTTC.

This clonotype has more than one count but fewer than ten. This chain links TRBV2 with TRBJ1-6, with 7 bases that match TRBD1. Per the germline V gene, CDR1 is SNHLY and CDR2 is FYNNEI. V was pared by 7 bases and J by 11 bases, with 11 bases of the junction left unmatched. The CDR3 has 14 amino acids. CDR3 nucleotides: TGTGCCAGCATCCACCGGGACAGAAAGGCACCCCTCCACTTT. Translation gives CASIHRDRKAPLHF.

The V and J genes are TRBV7-2 and TRBJ1-5; no clear D gene. The germline CDR1 and CDR2 sequences are SGHTA and FQGNSA. The CDR3 spans 14 residues. Trimming removed 1 base at V and 6 bases at J, with 10 bases between. Here the CDR3 reads CASSLDGQSQPQHF. As DNA, the CDR3 is TGTGCCAGCAGCTTAGACGGGCAGAGTCAGCCCCAGCATTTT.

This CDR3 reads CASSGVSGREPQHF. Written as DNA, the CDR3 is TGTGCCAGCAGTGGTGTGTCGGGGAGGGAGCCCCAGCATTTT. The V and J genes are TRBV6-1 and TRBJ1-5, with unresolved D. CDR3 size: 14 residues. Deletions cut 4 bases from V and 8 bases from J, with 15 bases between. The germline CDR1 and CDR2 sequences are MNHNS and SASEGT.

This clonotype was seen a handful of times. J is TRBJ2-3 and V is TRBV7-9; D gene unclear. Germline V gene lookup returns CDR1 SEHNR and CDR2 FQNEAQ (reference sequence). Between the trimmed V and J ends, which lost 5 bases and 0 bases, there was a span of 12 bases. The CDR3 extends over 15 amino acids. The CDR3 sequence is CASSPGESSTDTQYF. CDR3 sequence (DNA): TGTGCCAGCAGCCCTGGCGAATCCAGCACAGATACGCAGTATTTT.

The V gene is TRBV20-1, the J gene TRBJ1-2, with 7 bases lining up with TRBD1. The CDR3 spans 14 residues. The junction had 3 bases not matched to a gene; V was cut back by 0 bases and J by 2 bases. Looked up from germline, CDR1 is DFQATT and CDR2 is SNEGSKA (reference sequence). The CDR3: CSARDRGANYGYTF. The CDR3 bases are TGCAGTGCTAGAGACAGGGGGGCGAACTATGGCTACACCTTC.

About this clonotype: Its ends do not fully match the called genes, so a read error is possible. This chain uses TRBV19 with TRBJ2-1; 7 nucleotides match TRBD2. This CDR3 contains 16 residues. In germline, CDR1 is LNHDA, CDR2 SQIVND (reference sequence). CDR3 protein: CASSITHNLGGSISLF. CDR3 DNA sequence: TGTGCCAGTAGTATAACACATAATTTGGGGGGGAGCATATCGCTCTTC.

The chain employs TRBV18 and TRBJ1-1, with TRBD1 as a possible D gene (6 bases). The CDR3 covers 15 residues. V was trimmed by 3 bases and J by 4 bases, leaving 15 bases between them. Germline V lookup: CDR1 KGHSH, CDR2 LQKENI. CDR3 nucleotide sequence: TGTGCCAGCTCACCCTTCAGGGGTGAAGCCACTGAAGCTTTCTTT. Translated, it gives CASSPFRGEATEAFF.

The V and J genes are TRBV7-9 and TRBJ1-5; D might be TRBD1 (6 bases). The CDR3 is made up of 16 amino acids. Trimming cost V 2 bases and J 5 bases, with 16 bases left between them. Germline assignment: CDR1 SEHNR and CDR2 FQNEAQ (reference sequence). The CDR3 region is CASSLSGRGRDQPQHF. In DNA form, the CDR3 reads TGTGCCAGCAGCTTATCGGGCAGGGGTAGGGATCAGCCCCAGCATTTT.

This clonotype was counted only a few times. The chain couples TRBV10-3 to TRBJ1-6; D gene ambiguous. Trimming took 6 bases from V and 0 from J, leaving 9 bases between them. Germline V gene lookup returns CDR1 ENHRY and CDR2 SYGVKD. The CDR3 consists of 15 residues. The CDR3 nucleotides read TGTGCCATCAGGGACGGGAGCTCCTATAATTCACCCCTCCACTTT. Protein sequence: CAIRDGSSYNSPLHF.

The rearrangement uses TRBV15 and TRBJ2-2; the match to TRBD1 covers 7 bases. The CDR3 is made up of 14 amino acids. Per germline, CDR1 LNHNV and CDR2 YYDKDF (reference sequence). Trimming removed 6 bases from V and 7 bases from J; junction bases left unmatched: 8. The CDR3 DNA reads TGTGCCACCAGAGACAGGGAGTCTTACGGGGAGCTGTTTTTT. Protein product: CATRDRESYGELFF.

The CDR3 reads CSASRVGQGYTF. The CDR3 coding sequence is TGCAGTGCTTCCCGGGTGGGCCAGGGCTACACCTTC. The rearrangement joins TRBV20-1 to TRBJ1-2; D is unresolved. CDR1 DFQATT and CDR2 SNEGSKA come from the germline V gene (reference sequence). V lost 5 bases and J lost 8, with 15 bases in between. This CDR3 contains 12 residues.

The J gene is TRBJ2-3, the V gene TRBV6-2 or TRBV6-3; no clear D. Germline assignment: CDR1 MNHEY and CDR2 SVGEGT. V shed 8 bases and J shed 3 bases, with 15 bases lying between them. This CDR3 has 14 residues. The CDR3 sequence: CASAPRALTDTQYF. CDR3 nucleotide sequence: TGTGCCAGCGCCCCCCGCGCCTTAACAGATACGCAGTATTTT.

The V and J genes are TRBV28 and TRBJ2-7, with TRBD1 matching 8 bases. The germline CDR1 and CDR2 sequences are MDHEN and SYDVKM. The CDR3 is 15 residues long. The V and J ends lost 6 bases and 0 bases, in that order; junction bases with no gene match: 7. CDR3 loop: CASREGQASSYEQYF. The CDR3 bases are TGTGCCAGCAGGGAGGGACAGGCGAGCTCCTACGAGCAGTACTTC.

The chain uses TRBV12-3 or TRBV12-4 and TRBJ2-7; no firm D call. This CDR3 has 14 residues. V was trimmed by 6 bases and J by 4 bases, leaving 16 bases between them. This chain's CDR3 is CASSLTVYQYEQYF. In DNA, the CDR3 is TGTGCCAGCAGCTTAACAGTTTACCAATACGAGCAGTACTTC.

The chain couples TRBV5-1 to TRBJ2-7; D unresolved. With 2 bases removed from V and 4 bases from J, the gap between germline ends came to 10 bases. The CDR3 is 13 amino acids. The germline V gene encodes CDR1 SGHRS and CDR2 YFSETQ. In nucleotides, the CDR3 is TGCGCCAGCAGCTTCCTGGACGGTTACGAGCAGTACTTC. Its translation is CASSFLDGYEQYF.

The chain joins TRBV11-3 to TRBJ2-2; D is ambiguous. The ends were cut back, 5 bases at V and 3 bases at J, with 10 bases in the middle. Germline loops: CDR1 SGHNT, CDR2 YENEEA. This CDR3 is built from 14 residues. This chain's CDR3 is CASSHGPYTGELFF. In DNA form, the CDR3 reads TGTGCCAGCAGCCACGGGCCTTACACCGGGGAGCTGTTTTTT.

This clonotype occurred a few times. The chain is built from TRBV27 and TRBJ1-2; TRBD1 aligns across 9 bases. Germline-derived CDR1 and CDR2 are MNHEY and SMNVEV (reference sequence). The CDR3 loop spans 13 amino acids. The V and J ends lost 5 bases and 7 bases, in that order; junction bases with no gene match: 5. CDR3 amino acids: CASSAQGASGYTF. As DNA, the CDR3 is TGTGCCAGCAGTGCACAGGGGGCGAGTGGCTACACCTTC.

The V call is TRBV28, the J call TRBJ2-7, with 7 bases identical to TRBD1. The V gene end was trimmed by 6 bases and the J gene end by 2 bases; junction bases not matched to a gene: 7. From germline, CDR1 is MDHEN and CDR2 SYDVKM. The CDR3 has 14 residues. CDR3 nucleotide sequence: TGTGCCAGCAGAGTACAGGGGCCAACCTACGAGCAGTACTTC. It yields the protein CASRVQGPTYEQYF.

V is TRBV24-1 and J is TRBJ1-5, with 11 positions matching TRBD1. Germline V CDR1 and CDR2: KGHDR, SFDVKD. The length of the CDR3 is 16 residues. The V gene end was trimmed by 4 bases and the J gene end by 7 bases; junction bases not matched to a gene: 8. The CDR3 DNA follows: TGTGCCACCAGTGACAGGACAGGGGGCGCAGGGCAGCCCCAGCATTTT. It encodes CATSDRTGGAGQPQHF.

The rearrangement links TRBV6-2 or TRBV6-3 to TRBJ2-7; D gene uncertain. The V gene lost 2 bases and the J gene lost 1 base, with 9 bases spanning the gap. Per the germline V gene, CDR1 is MNHEY and CDR2 is SVGEGT. The CDR3 loop spans 14 amino acids. CDR3 DNA sequence: TGTGCCAGCAGTTACGCAGAGATTTCCTACGAGCAGTACTTC. It translates to CASSYAEISYEQYF.

V gene TRBV27 combines with J gene TRBJ1-6; D not resolved. Germline CDR1 MNHEY, CDR2 SMNVEV (reference sequence). This CDR3 is 15 amino acids long. V dropped 6 bases and J dropped 9 bases, with 18 bases sitting between them. The CDR3 here is CASRTTGSVASPLHF. The CDR3 DNA is TGTGCCAGCAGGACGACGGGGAGTGTCGCTTCACCCCTCCACTTT.

This clonotype was counted a few times. This chain joins TRBV27 and TRBJ1-6, with a tentative D call TRBD1 (5 bases). Germline V gives CDR1 MNHEY, CDR2 SMNVEV (reference sequence). V lost 4 bases, J lost 6 bases, and 22 bases lay in between. This CDR3 region has 18 residues. CDR3 sequence (DNA): TGTGCCAGCAGTTCAATCGGAACTCCACCAGGGTCTAATTCACCCCTCCACTTT. Translated: CASSSIGTPPGSNSPLHF.

This clonotype was picked up a small number of times. V gene TRBV20-1 combines with J gene TRBJ2-3; TRBD2 agrees at 7 bases. The J segment lost 4 bases and the V segment lost 6 bases, leaving 10 bases of the junction unmatched. CDR1 is DFQATT, CDR2 SNEGSKA, per germline (reference sequence). This CDR3 comprises 14 residues. CDR3 loop: CSASPLATSDTQYF. The CDR3 DNA reads as TGCAGTGCAAGCCCACTAGCGACGTCAGATACGCAGTATTTT.

The gene calls are TRBV7-2 and TRBJ1-1; D is unclear. The V and J ends lost 1 base and 2 bases respectively, with 8 bases between them. The CDR3 runs to 14 residues. In germline, CDR1 is SGHTA, CDR2 FQGNSA. This chain's CDR3 is CASSLGTPNTEAFF. CDR3 bases: TGTGCCAGCAGCTTAGGGACGCCCAACACTGAAGCTTTCTTT.

The chain is built from TRBV19 and TRBJ1-2, with TRBD1 identical over 9 bases. Looked up from germline, CDR1 is LNHDA and CDR2 is SQIVND (reference sequence). The V and J ends lost 5 bases and 3 bases, in that order; junction bases with no gene match: 7. This CDR3 region has 15 residues. The CDR3 DNA sequence: TGTGCCAGTAGTCCAACCGGGACAGGGCACTATGGCTACACCTTC. Encoded protein: CASSPTGTGHYGYTF.

This clonotype has just one count. The CDR3 loop is CASSLGGGEQYF. CDR3 sequence (DNA): TGTGCCAGCTCACTTGGGGGTGGCGAGCAGTACTTC. This chain links TRBV18 with TRBJ2-7; D may be TRBD1 or TRBD2 (5 bases each). V lost 4 bases and J lost 6, with 10 bases in between. CDR3 length: 12 residues. The germline V gene encodes CDR1 KGHSH and CDR2 LQKENI.